The 13 T cell receptor beta chains below all came from one sample that was sequenced in a study of T cells in Graves' hyperthyroidism and ophthalmopathy. What was amplified from RNA transcripts were TCR beta CDR3 regions. First-round RT-PCR targeting the TCR CDR3 was performed with the HTBI primer set. TCRdb analysed the multiplex PCR reads with MiXCR anew, one entry per CDR3 protein. The sample lists around 420,000 distinct CDR3 sequences, approximately 14% occurring once. The sequenced sample was blood. These receptors originate from a woman between 18 and 30 years old with Graves' hyperthyroidism.

This clonotype occurred many times. The V call is TRBV18, the J call TRBJ1-2; the D gene is possibly TRBD1 (6 bases). Deletions cut 3 bases from V and 2 bases from J, with 13 bases between. CDR1 and CDR2 from the germline V gene are KGHSH and LQKENI. CDR3 length: 15 residues. The CDR3 DNA is TGTGCCAGCTCACCTATTGGAACAGGGAACTATGGCTACACCTTC. This translates into CASSPIGTGNYGYTF.

This clonotype was counted between two and nine times. The chain employs TRBV6-1 and TRBJ1-4; D call uncertain. CDR3 size: 14 residues. CDR1 and CDR2 from the germline V gene are MNHNS and SASEGT. V was clipped by 5 bases and J by 3 bases, with 10 bases between them. The CDR3: CASSSGLANEKLFF. The CDR3 DNA is TGTGCCAGCAGTTCGGGGTTGGCTAATGAAAAACTGTTTTTT.

This clonotype has at least ten counts. The rearrangement uses TRBV30 and TRBJ2-4; 11 bases align to TRBD2. V was clipped by 1 base and J by 5 bases; unmatched bases: 7. The length of the CDR3 is 16 residues. CDR1 is GTSNPN, CDR2 SVGIG, per germline (reference sequence). The CDR3 DNA reads TGTGCCTGGAGTGGGGGAACTAGCGGGAGCGAAAACATTCAGTACTTC. Its protein product is CAWSGGTSGSENIQYF.

This clonotype was seen ten or more times. The CDR3 nucleotides are TGTGCCAGCAGTTCCCCGGGGGGCCTTGGGGCCAACGTCCTGACTTTC. Amino acid sequence: CASSSPGGLGANVLTF. The chain carries TRBV27 and TRBJ2-6, with D possibly TRBD2 on 7 matching bases. This CDR3 region has 16 residues. V shed 4 bases and J shed 3 bases, with 13 bases lying between them. Germline V gives CDR1 MNHEY, CDR2 SMNVEV (reference sequence).

This clonotype was seen repeatedly, ten times or more. The chain employs TRBV5-1 and TRBJ1-1; 7 bases are a match to TRBD1. This CDR3 comprises 13 residues. The V and J ends lost 0 bases and 7 bases, in that order; junction bases with no gene match: 3. The germline gives CDR1 SGHRS, CDR2 YFSETQ. This chain's CDR3 is CASSLGQGREAFF. DNA of the CDR3: TGCGCCAGCAGCTTGGGACAGGGACGTGAAGCTTTCTTT.

V gene TRBV10-2 combines with J gene TRBJ1-1, with 8 positions matching TRBD1. Germline CDR1 WSHSY, CDR2 SAAADI. The CDR3 loop spans 15 amino acids. V was clipped by 2 bases and J by 5 bases; unmatched bases: 7. CDR3: CASSERQGRLTEAFF. In nucleotides, the CDR3 is TGCGCCAGCAGTGAGAGACAGGGGCGGTTGACTGAAGCTTTCTTT.

The sample holds many counts of this clonotype. The rearrangement links TRBV14 to TRBJ1-2; 9 bases map to TRBD1. The CDR3 sequence is 14 residues long. Per the germline V gene, CDR1 is SGHDN and CDR2 is FVKESK. V lost 0 bases, J lost 8 bases, and 4 bases stayed unmatched. CDR3 protein: CASSQEYRGLGYTF. CDR3 nucleotide sequence: TGTGCCAGCAGCCAAGAGTACAGGGGGCTGGGCTACACCTTC.

The rearrangement uses TRBV9 and TRBJ2-3; 7 bases align to TRBD2. Trimming at V came to 3 bases and at J to 3 bases, leaving 1 base not matched to a gene. Germline V CDR1 and CDR2: SGDLS, YYNGEE. The CDR3 spans 13 residues. CDR3 protein: CASSEGGTDTQYF. The CDR3 coding sequence is TGTGCCAGCAGCGAGGGAGGGACAGATACGCAGTATTTT. The whole variable domain, filled in from reference TRBV9 and TRBJ2-3, reads DSGVTQTPKHLITATGQRVTLRCSPRSGDLSVYWYQQSLDQGLQFLIQYYNGEERAKGNILERFSAQQFPDLHSELNLSSLELGDSALYFCASSEGGTDTQYFGPGTRLTVL.

This clonotype has a count of ten or more. The rearrangement links TRBV20-1 to TRBJ1-1, with TRBD1 matching over 8 bases. CDR1 is DFQATT and CDR2 is SNEGSKA in the germline V gene (reference sequence). V was clipped by 3 bases and J by 4 bases; unmatched bases: 4. The CDR3 has 13 amino acids. The CDR3 protein is CSASRQGATEAFF. The CDR3 DNA reads TGCAGTGCTAGCCGGCAGGGGGCCACTGAAGCTTTCTTT.

This clonotype showed up just a few times. The V and J genes are TRBV11-2 and TRBJ1-6, with 9 bases identical to TRBD1. V trimming: 6 bases; J trimming: 6 bases; junction bases outside the gene matches: 9. Germline V lookup: CDR1 SGHAT, CDR2 FQNNGV. There are 16 residues in the CDR3. The DNA of the CDR3 is TGTGCCAGCAGAGGACTGGGGACAGGGCGTAATTCACCCCTCCACTTT. Its translation: CASRGLGTGRNSPLHF.

This rearrangement joins TRBV5-1 to TRBJ1-2; 9 positions agree with TRBD1. J lost 7 bases, V lost 0 bases, and 7 bases had no gene match. In germline, CDR1 is SGHRS, CDR2 YFSETQ. This CDR3 spans 15 amino acids. CDR3 DNA: TGCGCCAGCAGCTTGGCCACAGGGGGCGTTTTTGGCTACACCTTC. It translates to CASSLATGGVFGYTF.

The V and J genes are TRBV11-1 and TRBJ2-7, with 8 bases fitting TRBD1. From germline, CDR1 is SGHAT and CDR2 FQDESV (reference sequence). Trimming at V came to 5 bases and at J to 2 bases, leaving 5 bases not matched to a gene. The CDR3 runs 14 residues. CDR3 protein: CASSQTGDPYEQYF. DNA for the CDR3: TGTGCCAGCAGCCAGACAGGGGATCCCTACGAGCAGTACTTC.

This clonotype was counted at least ten times. The V and J genes are TRBV6-1 and TRBJ1-4, with D unclear. Deletions cut 5 bases from V and 0 bases from J, with 10 bases between. CDR1 and CDR2 from the germline V gene are MNHNS and SASEGT. CDR3 length equals 15 residues. CDR3 DNA: TGTGCCAGCAGTTCCCCAGATACAACTAATGAAAAACTGTTTTTT. Protein sequence: CASSSPDTTNEKLFF.